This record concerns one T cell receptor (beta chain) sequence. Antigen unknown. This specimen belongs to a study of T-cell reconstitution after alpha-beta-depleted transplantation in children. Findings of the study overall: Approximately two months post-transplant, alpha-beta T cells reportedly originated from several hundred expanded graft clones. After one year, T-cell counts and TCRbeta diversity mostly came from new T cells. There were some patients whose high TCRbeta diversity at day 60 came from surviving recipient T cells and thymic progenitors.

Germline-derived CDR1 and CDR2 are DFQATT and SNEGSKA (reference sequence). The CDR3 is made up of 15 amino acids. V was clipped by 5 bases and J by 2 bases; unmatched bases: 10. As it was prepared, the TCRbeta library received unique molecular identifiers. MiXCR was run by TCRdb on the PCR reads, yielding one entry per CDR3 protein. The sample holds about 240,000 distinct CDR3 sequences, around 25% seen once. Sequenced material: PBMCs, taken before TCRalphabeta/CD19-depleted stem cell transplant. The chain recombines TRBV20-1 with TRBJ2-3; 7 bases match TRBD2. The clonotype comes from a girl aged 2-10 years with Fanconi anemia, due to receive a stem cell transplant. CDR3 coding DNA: TGCAGTGCTGAACAACCGGGGAGGGCCACAGATACGCAGTATTTT. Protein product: CSAEQPGRATDTQYF.